This T cell receptor (beta chain) was captured in a study of blood T cells in healthy people across ages. Through a sample-barcoded 5' primer and a J-beta primer mix, a second PCR was run for roughly 6 to 11 cycles. TCRdb processed the 5' RACE reads anew with MiXCR; each CDR3 protein has one entry. The data contain about 720,000 distinct CDR3 sequences, 20% to 25% of them seen just once; the ten biggest clones take up roughly 3.8%. Healthy Russian Caucasian donors spanned ages about 6 to 100 years. CDR3 length: 12 residues. The ends were cut back, 2 bases at V and 3 bases at J, with 4 bases in the middle. Germline V gives CDR1 MNHEY, CDR2 SVGEGT. These same records also appear under a second study, on T cells of mothers and their children. That work adds: M1S, a second-PCR primer, added sample barcodes and 2-4 random nucleotides.

The chain has TRBV6-2 or TRBV6-3 and TRBJ1-2; D uncertain. This TCR was sampled from a boy under 18 in good health. What was sequenced was blood. The CDR3 loop is CASSYRDYGYTF. The CDR3, as DNA: TGTGCCAGCAGTTACAGAGACTATGGCTACACCTTC.